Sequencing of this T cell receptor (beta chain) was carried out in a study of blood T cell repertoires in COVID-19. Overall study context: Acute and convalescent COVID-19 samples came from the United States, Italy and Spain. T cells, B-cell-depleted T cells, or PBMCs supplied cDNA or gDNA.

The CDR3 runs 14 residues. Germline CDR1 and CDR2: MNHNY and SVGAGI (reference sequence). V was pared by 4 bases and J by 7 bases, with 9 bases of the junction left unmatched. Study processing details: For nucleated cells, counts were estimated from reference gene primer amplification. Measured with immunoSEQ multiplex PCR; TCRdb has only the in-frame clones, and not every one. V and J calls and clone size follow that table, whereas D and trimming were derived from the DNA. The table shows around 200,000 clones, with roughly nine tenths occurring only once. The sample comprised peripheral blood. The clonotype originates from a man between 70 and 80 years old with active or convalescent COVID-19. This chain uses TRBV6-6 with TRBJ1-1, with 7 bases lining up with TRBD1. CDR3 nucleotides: TGTGCCAGCAGTTCTCTGACAGGGAAGGATGAAGCTTTCTTT. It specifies CASSSLTGKDEAFF.